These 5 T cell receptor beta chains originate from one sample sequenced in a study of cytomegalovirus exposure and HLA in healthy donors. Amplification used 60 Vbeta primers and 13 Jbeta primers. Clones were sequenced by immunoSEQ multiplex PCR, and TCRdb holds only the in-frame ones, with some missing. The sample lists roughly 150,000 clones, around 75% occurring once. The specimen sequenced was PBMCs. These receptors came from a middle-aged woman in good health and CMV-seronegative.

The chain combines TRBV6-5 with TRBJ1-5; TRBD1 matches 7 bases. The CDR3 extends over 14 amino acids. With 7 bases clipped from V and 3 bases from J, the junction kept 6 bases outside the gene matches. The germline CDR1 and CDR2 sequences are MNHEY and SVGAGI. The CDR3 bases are TGTGCCAGCAAAACAGGGGTTTCCAATCAGCCCCAGCATTTT. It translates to CASKTGVSNQPQHF.

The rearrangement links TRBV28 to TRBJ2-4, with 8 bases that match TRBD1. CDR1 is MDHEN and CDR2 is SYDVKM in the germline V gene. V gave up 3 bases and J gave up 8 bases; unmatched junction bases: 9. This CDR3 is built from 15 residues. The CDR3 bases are TGTGCCAGCAGTTTCGCGCCGGACAGGGATGACATTCAGTACTTC. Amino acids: CASSFAPDRDDIQYF. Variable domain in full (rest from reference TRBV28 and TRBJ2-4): DVKVTQSSRYLVKRTGEKVFLECVQDMDHENMFWYRQDPGLGLRLIYFSYDVKMKEKGDIPEGYSVSREKKERFSLILESASTNQTSMYLCASSFAPDRDDIQYFGAGTRLSVL.

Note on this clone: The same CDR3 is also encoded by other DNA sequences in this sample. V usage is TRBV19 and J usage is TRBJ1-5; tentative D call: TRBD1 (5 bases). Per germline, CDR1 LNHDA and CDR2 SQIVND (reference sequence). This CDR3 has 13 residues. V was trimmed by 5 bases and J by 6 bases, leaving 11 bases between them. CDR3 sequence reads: CASSAGGSQPQHF. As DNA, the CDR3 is TGTGCCAGTAGTGCTGGGGGGTCTCAGCCCCAGCATTTT.

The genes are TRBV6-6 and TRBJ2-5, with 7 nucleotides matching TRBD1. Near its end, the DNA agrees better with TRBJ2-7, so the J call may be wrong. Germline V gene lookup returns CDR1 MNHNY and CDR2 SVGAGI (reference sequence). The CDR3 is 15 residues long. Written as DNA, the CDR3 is TGTGCCAGCAGTTACTCGTCCCAGGGGGCCTACGAGCAGTACTTC. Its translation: CASSYSSQGAYEQYF.

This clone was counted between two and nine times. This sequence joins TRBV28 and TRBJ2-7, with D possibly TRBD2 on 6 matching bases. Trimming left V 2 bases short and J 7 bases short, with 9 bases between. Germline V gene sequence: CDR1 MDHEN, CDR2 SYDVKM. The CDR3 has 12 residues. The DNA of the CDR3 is TGTGCCAGCAGTTTAGGGGGGAGGGAGCAGTACTTC. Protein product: CASSLGGREQYF.